These 17 T cell receptor beta chains were all obtained from the same sample, sequenced in a study of T cell repertoires in cytomegalovirus infection. The antigens these receptors bind are not known. Each CDR3 protein gets one entry after TCRdb re-called the reads with MiXCR. The table records 160,000 or so distinct CDR3 sequences, roughly 22% of them present only once. The sequencing used CD8+ T cells from cultured PBMCs, collected from culture after CMV antigen stimulation. All receptors come from a human donor in good health (CMV status not recorded). Some clones in this sample may be carry-over from other donors' samples.

This clonotype was detected ten times or more. J is TRBJ1-1 and V is TRBV6-6; TRBD1 matches 7 bases. V dropped 6 bases and J dropped 1; count of bases not matched to a gene: 14. CDR3 length equals 17 residues. The germline CDR1 and CDR2 sequences are MNHNY and SVGAGI (reference sequence). CDR3 sequence (DNA): TGTGCCAGCAGCCTGAATACGGGACAGCTACCGAACACTGAAGCTTTCTTT. Translated: CASSLNTGQLPNTEAFF.

The gene calls are TRBV7-2 and TRBJ2-2; D gene uncertain. Trimming shortened V by 2 bases and J by 4 bases, and 14 bases separated the two germline ends. The CDR3 contains 16 residues. Per germline, CDR1 SGHTA and CDR2 FQGNSA. The CDR3 here is CASSLSGPYGTGELFF. CDR3 sequence (DNA): TGTGCCAGCAGCTTATCCGGGCCGTATGGCACCGGGGAGCTGTTTTTT.

This clonotype was counted a few times. This rearrangement joins TRBV7-6 to TRBJ2-7; D is perhaps TRBD2 (6 bases). Germline V gives CDR1 SGHVS, CDR2 FNYEAQ. The CDR3 runs 14 residues. V was trimmed by 4 bases and J by 1 base, leaving 11 bases between them. CDR3 residues: CASSSPGTSYEQYF. CDR3 nucleotides: TGTGCCAGCAGCTCCCCCGGGACTTCCTACGAGCAGTACTTC.

This chain links TRBV27 with TRBJ2-3; the match to TRBD2 covers 14 bases. The germline CDR1 and CDR2 sequences are MNHEY and SMNVEV (reference sequence). V dropped 5 bases and J dropped 2; count of bases not matched to a gene: 3. This CDR3 comprises 16 residues. CDR3 in DNA: TGTGCCAGCAGTCTGGGACTAGCGGGGGCCACAGATACGCAGTATTTT. This gives the protein CASSLGLAGATDTQYF.

This clonotype was recorded a few times. The V call is TRBV28, the J call TRBJ2-3; D is ambiguous. The V and J ends lost 2 bases and 0 bases respectively, with 9 bases between them. Germline V gene data show CDR1 as MDHEN and CDR2 as SYDVKM. CDR3 size: 15 residues. As DNA, the CDR3 is TGTGCCAGCAGTTTAAGCCGGGCTAGCACAGATACGCAGTATTTT. This gives the protein CASSLSRASTDTQYF.

This clonotype was picked up a small number of times. The genes are TRBV12-5 and TRBJ1-1; no reliable D call. The germline V gene has CDR1 LGHNT and CDR2 FRNRAP. This CDR3 is 12 amino acids long. V shed 4 bases and J shed 1 base, with 4 bases lying between them. The CDR3 sequence: CASGWANTEAFF. In DNA, the CDR3 is TGTGCTAGTGGTTGGGCGAACACTGAAGCTTTCTTT.

V and J are TRBV6-1 and TRBJ1-1; D ambiguous. This CDR3 has 12 residues. Trimming shortened V by 0 bases and J by 11 bases, and 10 bases separated the two germline ends. Germline V CDR1 and CDR2: MNHNS, SASEGT. In DNA, the CDR3 is TGTGCCAGCAGTGAAGCGCTCCTTCAGGCTTTCTTT. It translates to CASSEALLQAFF.

This chain joins TRBV4-1 and TRBJ2-3, with unresolved D. Germline V gene sequence: CDR1 MGHRA, CDR2 YSYEKL. This CDR3 is built from 16 residues. Trimming shortened V by 0 bases and J by 4 bases, and 14 bases separated the two germline ends. DNA of the CDR3: TGCGCCAGCAGCCAAGAAGGGTTGAGAACGTCAGATACGCAGTATTTT. Translating it yields CASSQEGLRTSDTQYF.

The rearrangement links TRBV7-8 to TRBJ2-3; the D gene is possibly TRBD2 (5 bases). This CDR3 is built from 14 residues. V was trimmed by 0 bases and J by 12 bases, leaving 16 bases between them. CDR1 is SGHVS, CDR2 FQNEAQ, per germline. The CDR3: CASSLAPSHIIQYF. CDR3 DNA sequence: TGTGCCAGCAGCTTAGCCCCTAGCCATATTATACAGTATTTT.

J is TRBJ1-1 and V is TRBV7-9, with D perhaps matching TRBD1 (6 bases). The CDR3 runs 14 residues. V lost 5 bases, J lost 4 bases, and 14 bases lay in between. In germline, CDR1 is SEHNR, CDR2 FQNEAQ (reference sequence). For the CDR3, the DNA is TGTGCCAGCAGCCTACACAGGGAGATCACTGAAGCTTTCTTT. This translates into CASSLHREITEAFF.

This clonotype appeared many times. The V and J genes are TRBV7-6 and TRBJ2-1, with 11 nucleotides matching TRBD2. Germline CDR1 and CDR2: SGHVS and FNYEAQ. The CDR3 extends over 17 amino acids. The V segment lost 1 base and the J segment 4 bases; nucleotides outside the gene matches: 6. The CDR3 region is CASSLVASGGSYNEQFF. As DNA, the CDR3 is TGTGCCAGCAGCTTAGTTGCTAGCGGGGGGTCGTACAATGAGCAGTTCTTC.

This clonotype was observed at least ten times. V gene TRBV7-2 combines with J gene TRBJ1-2; D remains unclear. The germline V gene encodes CDR1 SGHTA and CDR2 FQGNSA. The CDR3 runs 12 residues. V was shortened by 5 bases and J by 2 bases, with 6 bases between the two germline ends. Written as DNA, the CDR3 is TGTGCCAGCAGCCCACTAAACTATGGCTACACCTTC. It encodes CASSPLNYGYTF.

This clonotype has only a few counts. In nucleotides, the CDR3 is TGTGCCAGCCGGGAACCAAGCACAGATACGCAGTATTTT. Translating gives CASREPSTDTQYF. The J gene is TRBJ2-3, the V gene TRBV7-9; tentatively, D is TRBD2 (5 bases). This CDR3 region has 13 residues. V was clipped by 8 bases and J by 0 bases, with 9 bases between them. Germline lookup yields CDR1 SEHNR and CDR2 FQNEAQ (reference sequence).

This clonotype was picked up a small number of times. The chain is built from TRBV10-3 and TRBJ1-3; tentatively, D is TRBD1 (6 bases). Per germline, CDR1 ENHRY and CDR2 SYGVKD. This CDR3 spans 15 amino acids. The V end lost 4 bases, the J end lost 0 bases, and 10 bases lay between the germline ends. The DNA for the CDR3 is TGTGCCATCAGTGGTACAGGGAGCTCTGGAAACACCATATATTTT. This gives the protein CAISGTGSSGNTIYF.

This clonotype was observed a few times. The V call is TRBV11-2, the J call TRBJ1-4, with D unresolved. Germline V gene data show CDR1 as SGHAT and CDR2 as FQNNGV. CDR3 size: 12 residues. Deletions cut 6 bases from V and 8 bases from J, with 10 bases between. CDR3 DNA: TGTGCCAGCAGATCCCCTCGGGAAAAACTGTTTTTT. Amino acids: CASRSPREKLFF.

This chain joins TRBV7-9 and TRBJ1-2, with D possibly matching TRBD1 (6 bases). Germline V gene sequence: CDR1 SEHNR, CDR2 FQNEAQ (reference sequence). The CDR3 contains 15 residues. V lost 3 bases and J 1 base, leaving 12 bases between the germline ends. CDR3 in DNA: TGTGCCAGCAGCTTCGGACAGATTATTAACTATGGCTACACCTTC. Its protein is CASSFGQIINYGYTF.

The chain uses TRBV12-3 or TRBV12-4 and TRBJ1-1; a weak D match, TRBD1 (6 bases). Trimming left V 5 bases short and J 6 bases short, with 10 bases between. The length of the CDR3 is 12 residues. DNA of the CDR3: TGTGCCAGCAGTCCTACAGGGCCTGAAGCTTTCTTT. Translating gives CASSPTGPEAFF.